The next 5 T cell receptor beta chains were all read from a single sample in a study of beta chain features in type 1 diabetes. Every isolated RNA sample was fully reverse transcribed, so sequencing captured expressed TCRB transcripts. Assay used: immunoSEQ multiplex PCR; TCRdb lists only in-frame clones, some missing. The sample holds about 320,000 clones, around 15% seen once. The sequencing sample was made of central memory CD4+ T cells from blood. The receptors here all came from a man aged 30 to 45 in good health.

This clone was detected many times. The chain uses TRBV6-6 and TRBJ2-3, with TRBD1 matching 9 bases. The CDR3 totals 15 residues. Germline V gene data show CDR1 as MNHNY and CDR2 as SVGAGI (reference sequence). V trimming: 6 bases; J trimming: 5 bases; junction bases outside the gene matches: 9. The CDR3 is CASRTGTGYRDTQYF. In DNA, the CDR3 is TGTGCCAGCAGGACCGGGACAGGGTACCGAGATACGCAGTATTTT.

The chain couples TRBV7-2 to TRBJ2-1; 9 nucleotides agree with TRBD2. CDR3 length: 15 residues. The V and J ends lost 0 bases and 6 bases, in that order; junction bases with no gene match: 3. Germline loops: CDR1 SGHTA, CDR2 FQGNSA. Written as DNA, the CDR3 is TGTGCCAGCAGCTTAGCTAGCGGGGGTGGCAATGAGCAGTTCTTC. This codes for CASSLASGGGNEQFF.

This clone was counted between two and nine times. The chain carries TRBV27 and TRBJ2-7; D call uncertain. The V gene lost 8 bases and the J gene lost 4 bases, with 15 bases spanning the gap. CDR1 and CDR2 from the germline V gene are MNHEY and SMNVEV (reference sequence). This CDR3 region has 13 residues. The CDR3: CASAKAVGYEQYV. DNA for the CDR3: TGTGCCAGCGCAAAGGCTGTGGGGTACGAGCAGTACGTC.

This clone was counted many times. This chain joins TRBV5-5 and TRBJ1-1, with 7 bases matching TRBD1. V dropped 0 bases and J dropped 4; count of bases not matched to a gene: 6. This CDR3 is built from 15 residues. From germline, CDR1 is SGHKS and CDR2 YYEKEE (reference sequence). Here the CDR3 reads CASSLEQGRSTEAFF. DNA for the CDR3: TGTGCCAGCAGCTTGGAACAGGGGAGGAGCACTGAAGCTTTCTTT.

This clone was detected only a few times. This chain links TRBV4-2 with TRBJ2-5; D is possibly TRBD1 (6 bases). The CDR3 is made up of 14 amino acids. Looked up from germline, CDR1 is LGHNA and CDR2 is YNFKEQ. The germline V and J ends were trimmed by 0 bases and 2 bases, with 7 bases remaining between them. CDR3 in DNA: TGTGCCAGCAGCCAAGACGGGACACAAGAGACCCAGTACTTC. It yields the protein CASSQDGTQETQYF.